Below are 24 T cell receptor beta chains sequenced from a single sample in a study of shared clonotypes between healthy human individuals. Only in-frame clones appear in the TCRdb table, and some are missing; sequencing was by immunoSEQ multiplex PCR. The data contain around 940,000 clones, 60% to 85% of them singletons. Sequenced: memory CD4+ T cells sorted from blood. The subset is: CD45RA-negative fraction. These receptors were obtained from a man aged 18-30 years in good health.

The J gene is TRBJ2-4, the V gene TRBV5-4; 7 bases line up with TRBD1. The V gene's germline CDR1 is SGHNT and CDR2 YYREEE (reference sequence). With V trimmed by 4 bases and J by 3 bases, 4 bases remained unmatched. This CDR3 has 14 amino acids. CDR3 DNA: TGTGCCAGCAGCCATGACAGGGTCAAAAACATTCAGTACTTC. Its protein product is CASSHDRVKNIQYF.

This sequence joins TRBV19 and TRBJ1-2; 7 bases align to TRBD1. V trimming: 8 bases; J trimming: 8 bases; junction bases outside the gene matches: 11. The CDR3 has 13 residues. Germline-derived CDR1 and CDR2 are LNHDA and SQIVND (reference sequence). The CDR3 sequence: CASRRIGTEGYTF. CDR3 nucleotides: TGTGCCAGTCGGAGAATCGGGACAGAGGGCTACACCTTC.

This chain connects TRBV5-6 to TRBJ2-5; TRBD1 agrees at 7 bases. Germline CDR1 and CDR2: SGHDT and YYEEEE. V lost 3 bases to trimming and J lost 5 bases; unmatched junction nucleotides: 7. This CDR3 is 14 amino acids long. The CDR3 is CASSSLQGFETQYF. The DNA for the CDR3 is TGTGCCAGCAGCTCGCTACAGGGGTTTGAGACCCAGTACTTC.

The V and J genes are TRBV19 and TRBJ1-4; 7 nucleotides align to TRBD1. The CDR3 sequence is 16 residues long. V lost 2 bases and J lost 0; bases outside the gene matches: 3. Per germline, CDR1 LNHDA and CDR2 SQIVND (reference sequence). The CDR3 is CASSIQGVATNEKLFF. Written as DNA, the CDR3 is TGTGCCAGTAGTATACAGGGGGTTGCAACTAATGAAAAACTGTTTTTT. Using reference TRBV19 and TRBJ1-4 for the parts outside the CDR3, the full variable domain is DGGITQSPKYLFRKEGQNVTLSCEQNLNHDAMYWYRQDPGQGLRLIYYSQIVNDFQKGDIAEGYSVSREKKESFPLTVTSAQKNPTAFYLCASSIQGVATNEKLFFGSGTQLSVL.

This clone has just a few counts. The chain is built from TRBV27 and TRBJ1-2; weak D call: TRBD1 (6 bases). The germline V and J ends were trimmed by 6 bases and 8 bases, with 16 bases remaining between them. From germline, CDR1 is MNHEY and CDR2 SMNVEV (reference sequence). The CDR3 is 13 residues long. CDR3 amino acids: CASSPGHGRGYTF. For the CDR3, the DNA is TGTGCCAGCAGCCCGGGACACGGACGGGGCTACACCTTC.

The V gene is TRBV9, the J gene TRBJ1-1; a weak D match, TRBD1 (6 bases). V gave up 2 bases and J gave up 0 bases, with 14 bases separating them. This CDR3 is built from 16 residues. Germline-derived CDR1 and CDR2 are SGDLS and YYNGEE. DNA of the CDR3: TGTGCCAGCAGCGTCGGGGGCCTATTCATGAACACTGAAGCTTTCTTT. This sequence encodes CASSVGGLFMNTEAFF.

The chain couples TRBV30 to TRBJ2-6, with 7 bases identical to TRBD1. V dropped 5 bases and J dropped 0; count of bases not matched to a gene: 4. The CDR3 runs 15 residues. Germline-derived CDR1 and CDR2 are GTSNPN and SVGIG (reference sequence). CDR3 in DNA: TGTGCCTGGGGGACAGCGAGCTCTGGGGCCAACGTCCTGACTTTC. Translation: CAWGTASSGANVLTF.

This clone appeared once. The rearrangement uses TRBV28 and TRBJ2-2; maybe TRBD1 (5 bases). The CDR3 consists of 15 residues. Germline CDR1 MDHEN, CDR2 SYDVKM. V was cut by 6 bases and J by 6 bases, with 17 bases left in between. CDR3 protein: CASSPGSVGPGELFF. CDR3 coding DNA: TGTGCCAGCAGCCCGGGCTCGGTGGGGCCCGGGGAGCTGTTTTTT.

The rearrangement joins TRBV5-7 to TRBJ2-3; 8 bases match TRBD2. TRBV5-7 is placed among ORFs of uncertain function. J gave up 2 bases and V 2 bases, and 7 bases lay outside the gene matches. The CDR3 is 16 amino acids. The chain's CDR3 is CASSFSLAGITDTQYF. The CDR3, as DNA: TGTGCCAGCAGCTTCTCGCTAGCGGGTATCACAGATACGCAGTATTTT.

The gene calls are TRBV5-1 and TRBJ2-7, with D hard to call. The germline gives CDR1 SGHRS, CDR2 YFSETQ. The CDR3 sequence is 13 residues long. V was cut by 5 bases and J by 0 bases, with 9 bases left in between. CDR3 coding DNA: TGCGCCAGCAGTATTTCCAGCTCCTACGAGCAGTACTTC. Encoded protein: CASSISSSYEQYF.

This clone was seen a handful of times. This chain uses TRBV9 with TRBJ1-2; D may be TRBD1 (5 bases). CDR1 is SGDLS and CDR2 is YYNGEE in the germline V gene. V was shortened by 4 bases and J by 2 bases, with 18 bases between the two germline ends. The length of the CDR3 is 16 residues. The CDR3 protein is CASSSRRQPINYGYTF. The CDR3 DNA follows: TGTGCCAGCAGCTCTAGGAGACAGCCGATAAACTATGGCTACACCTTC.

The V gene is TRBV6-5, the J gene TRBJ2-5, with D possibly being TRBD1 (5 bases). CDR1 is MNHEY, CDR2 SVGAGI, per germline. The CDR3 spans 15 residues. The V and J ends lost 2 bases and 6 bases respectively, with 16 bases between them. For the CDR3, the DNA is TGTGCCAGCAGTTACGGGGCTAATGGTGGGAAGACCCAGTACTTC. Its translation: CASSYGANGGKTQYF.

V gene TRBV6-5 combines with J gene TRBJ1-2, with D tentatively TRBD1 (6 bases). Trimming stripped 2 bases from V and 5 bases from J, with 18 bases between. This CDR3 region has 16 residues. Looked up from germline, CDR1 is MNHEY and CDR2 is SVGAGI. The DNA for the CDR3 is TGTGCCAGCAGTTACCAGGGTTACAGGGAGGGATATGGCTACACCTTC. It encodes CASSYQGYREGYGYTF.

The chain recombines TRBV6-1 with TRBJ1-4; D is undetermined. Between the trimmed V and J ends, which lost 8 bases and 5 bases, there was a span of 12 bases. The germline V gene has CDR1 MNHNS and CDR2 SASEGT. CDR3 length: 13 amino acids. CDR3 loop: CASGGGGNEKLFF. The CDR3 nucleotides are TGTGCCAGCGGAGGCGGAGGGAATGAAAAACTGTTTTTT.

The J gene is TRBJ1-2, the V gene TRBV6-6; tentative D call: TRBD1 (5 bases). The CDR3 is made up of 15 amino acids. Trimming took off 2 bases at V and 2 bases at J, with 12 bases between the two ends. CDR1 and CDR2 (germline): MNHNY, SVGAGI (reference sequence). The CDR3 DNA follows: TGTGCCAGCAGTTACGGGAGGGGTGAGAACTATGGCTACACCTTC. This sequence encodes CASSYGRGENYGYTF.

The chain couples TRBV28 to TRBJ1-4, with 9 bases matching TRBD1. The germline V gene encodes CDR1 MDHEN and CDR2 SYDVKM. Trimming took 5 bases from V and 6 from J; bases not matched to a gene: 7. The CDR3 totals 15 residues. CDR3 nucleotide sequence: TGTGCCAGCAGTCACGCACAGGGGGCACATGAAAAACTGTTTTTT. Translating gives CASSHAQGAHEKLFF.

This chain uses TRBV19 with TRBJ1-4, with D perhaps matching TRBD1 (5 bases). CDR1 is LNHDA, CDR2 SQIVND, per germline (reference sequence). Trimming took 6 bases from V and 8 from J, leaving 13 bases between them. The CDR3 is 13 amino acids. This CDR3 is CASSPNGGEKLFF. CDR3 DNA: TGTGCCAGTAGCCCTAACGGGGGAGAAAAACTGTTTTTT.

The gene calls are TRBV27 and TRBJ1-4; D is unresolved. The CDR3 length is 15 residues. Germline V gives CDR1 MNHEY, CDR2 SMNVEV (reference sequence). Trimming pared 3 bases from V and 5 bases from J, leaving 13 bases between. CDR3 sequence reads: CASSFWPPKNEKLFF. CDR3 DNA: TGTGCCAGCAGTTTTTGGCCGCCGAAGAATGAAAAACTGTTTTTT.

The chain's CDR3 is CASSSQGPLGAFF. DNA for the CDR3: TGTGCCAGCAGCTCACAGGGGCCCCTAGGAGCTTTCTTT. The chain joins TRBV5-8 to TRBJ1-1, with 7 bases aligning to TRBD1. Germline V lookup: CDR1 SGHTS, CDR2 YDEGEE. J gave up 10 bases and V 3 bases, and 9 bases lay outside the gene matches. The CDR3 is 13 residues long. The whole variable domain, filled in from reference TRBV5-8 and TRBJ1-1, reads EAGVTQSPTHLIKTRGQQATLRCSPISGHTSVYWYQQALGLGLQFLLWYDEGEERNRGNFPPRFSGRQFPNYSSELNVNALELEDSALYLCASSSQGPLGAFFGQGTRLTVV.

V is TRBV5-1 and J is TRBJ2-2; D is ambiguous. CDR3 size: 13 residues. Germline V CDR1 and CDR2: SGHRS, YFSETQ. V shed 0 bases and J shed 6 bases, with 6 bases lying between them. CDR3 nucleotides: TGCGCCAGCAGCTTGGGGCAGGCCGGGGAGCTGTTTTTT. Translation: CASSLGQAGELFF.

This chain links TRBV6-5 with TRBJ1-2; 10 nucleotides align to TRBD1. The germline gives CDR1 MNHEY, CDR2 SVGAGI. CDR3 length equals 14 residues. V gave up 2 bases and J gave up 5 bases; unmatched junction bases: 2. CDR3 loop: CASSYRDRGYGYTF. CDR3 sequence (DNA): TGTGCCAGCAGTTACCGGGACAGGGGATATGGCTACACCTTC.

V usage is TRBV5-6 and J usage is TRBJ1-2; D uncertain. From germline, CDR1 is SGHDT and CDR2 YYEEEE. This CDR3 is built from 14 residues. V was pared by 9 bases and J by 6 bases, with 21 bases between. CDR3 sequence (DNA): TGTGCCACCACATTTGGCCGCGGGAAAGATGGCTACACCTTC. Protein: CATTFGRGKDGYTF.

This rearrangement joins TRBV9 to TRBJ2-3; 12 positions match TRBD2. Germline values: CDR1 SGDLS, CDR2 YYNGEE. The CDR3 consists of 16 residues. V trimming: 3 bases; J trimming: 5 bases; junction bases outside the gene matches: 7. Here the CDR3 reads CASSASGRAFQDTQYF. The DNA for the CDR3 is TGTGCCAGCAGCGCTAGCGGGAGGGCCTTTCAAGATACGCAGTATTTT.

This clone has only a few counts. The rearrangement links TRBV19 to TRBJ1-2, with 7 nucleotides matching TRBD1. This CDR3 contains 14 residues. Trimming took 8 bases from V and 4 from J; bases not matched to a gene: 10. Germline CDR1 and CDR2: LNHDA and SQIVND (reference sequence). CDR3 nucleotides: TGTGCCAGTGCGCCGGGACAGAAGACCTATGGCTACACCTTC. Translating it yields CASAPGQKTYGYTF.